These 27 T cell receptor beta chains share one sample of origin, sequenced in a study of blood T cell repertoires in COVID-19. Generated by immunoSEQ multiplex PCR, the TCRdb table keeps only in-frame clones and is missing some. The sample contains 90,000 to 110,000 clones, over 75% of which appear only once. Sample: peripheral blood. Receptors were obtained from a woman in her forties or fifties with acute or convalescent COVID-19.

This clone has more than one count but fewer than ten. The chain carries TRBV25-1 and TRBJ1-4; 7 bases are shared with TRBD1. Germline V gene sequence: CDR1 MGHDK, CDR2 SYGVNS. Trimming removed 3 bases from V and 8 bases from J; junction bases left unmatched: 3. The CDR3 is made up of 13 amino acids. The CDR3 DNA reads TGTGCCAGCAGTGAGAGGGGGCGGGAAAAACTGTTTTTT. It encodes CASSERGREKLFF.

Notes on this clone: Other DNA sequences in this sample translate to the same CDR3. V and J are TRBV9 and TRBJ1-1; D might be TRBD1 (6 bases). This CDR3 has 14 residues. CDR1 SGDLS and CDR2 YYNGEE come from the germline V gene. V lost 2 bases and J 1 base, leaving 9 bases between the germline ends. The CDR3 nucleotides read TGTGCCAGCAGCGTCAGGGGTACGAACACTGAAGCTTTCTTT. Residues: CASSVRGTNTEAFF.

The chain is built from TRBV5-1 and TRBJ1-2; 10 nucleotides line up with TRBD1. The CDR3 contains 15 residues. V dropped 4 bases and J dropped 8; count of bases not matched to a gene: 11. Per the germline V gene, CDR1 is SGHRS and CDR2 is YFSETQ. CDR3 coding DNA: TGCGCCAGCAGCCCAGCTGGGACAGGGGCGGGCGGCTACACCTTC. Its translation is CASSPAGTGAGGYTF.

This chain connects TRBV18 to TRBJ1-1; TRBD1 is a possible D gene (5 bases). Germline V gives CDR1 KGHSH, CDR2 LQKENI. Between the trimmed V and J ends, which lost 6 bases and 8 bases, there was a span of 16 bases. The CDR3 spans 13 residues. This chain's CDR3 is CASSDSVRKEAFF. In nucleotides, the CDR3 is TGTGCCAGCTCCGACAGCGTTAGGAAAGAAGCTTTCTTT.

The V call is TRBV6-1, the J call TRBJ2-7, with D possibly matching TRBD1 (7 bases). The germline V gene encodes CDR1 MNHNS and CDR2 SASEGT. This CDR3 region has 16 residues. Trimming removed 2 bases from V and 4 bases from J, with 18 bases in between. CDR3 nucleotide sequence: TGTGCCAGCAGTGAACCTGCGGGACAGCAAAAGTACGAGCAGTACTTC. Residues: CASSEPAGQQKYEQYF.

This clone is a singleton in its sample. The gene calls are TRBV7-9 and TRBJ2-7; D possibly corresponds to TRBD1 (6 bases). Trimming shortened V by 1 base and J by 1 base, and 11 bases separated the two germline ends. The CDR3 is 15 residues long. Germline CDR1 reads SEHNR; CDR2 reads FQNEAQ (reference sequence). CDR3 sequence (DNA): TGTGCCAGCAGCTTAGACAGGGCGAGGTCCTACGAGCAGTACTTC. It is translated as CASSLDRARSYEQYF.

The V and J genes are TRBV2 and TRBJ1-2; TRBD1 matches at 11 bases. The J segment lost 7 bases and the V segment lost 6 bases, leaving 4 bases of the junction unmatched. CDR3 length: 13 residues. Germline CDR1 is SNHLY and CDR2 is FYNNEI. The CDR3 here is CASSPGQGVGYTF. CDR3 nucleotides: TGTGCCAGCAGCCCGGGACAGGGGGTTGGCTACACCTTC.

Concerning this clone: The germline gene is not matched at one end of the junction; a read error may be the cause. CDR3 DNA sequence: TGCGCCAGCAGTTTGGGCTTATGGACAGGGGATTTTCCCTATGGCTACACCTTC. This encodes CASSLGLWTGDFPYGYTF. The chain is built from TRBV5-1 and TRBJ1-2, with 9 positions matching TRBD1. The germline V gene encodes CDR1 SGHRS and CDR2 YFSETQ. The CDR3 loop spans 18 amino acids.

This chain joins TRBV4-1 and TRBJ1-2; D is unclear. Germline values: CDR1 MGHRA, CDR2 YSYEKL. The V and J ends lost 0 bases and 4 bases respectively, with 15 bases between them. CDR3 length: 16 amino acids. CDR3 nucleotides: TGCGCCAGCAGCCAAGAGCGGGCAGAGCCTGTCTATGGCTACACCTTC. As protein: CASSQERAEPVYGYTF.

The table lists this clone with a count of one. V is TRBV4-1 and J is TRBJ2-4; D possibly corresponds to TRBD1 (6 bases). The germline V gene encodes CDR1 MGHRA and CDR2 YSYEKL. The CDR3 contains 17 residues. Trimming pared 3 bases from V and 2 bases from J, leaving 17 bases between. CDR3 bases: TGCGCCAGCAGCCATTCAGAAACTCAGGGGACCAAAAACATTCAGTACTTC. As protein: CASSHSETQGTKNIQYF.

The chain employs TRBV7-9 and TRBJ1-2, with D hard to call. V dropped 4 bases and J dropped 0 bases, with 12 bases sitting between them. From germline, CDR1 is SEHNR and CDR2 FQNEAQ (reference sequence). The CDR3 spans 15 residues. The CDR3 region has the DNA TGTGCCAGCAGCTATGGAGGGAGAGCTAACTATGGCTACACCTTC. Encoded protein: CASSYGGRANYGYTF.

This chain links TRBV3-1 (or the pseudogene TRBV3-2) with TRBJ2-2; possible D gene TRBD2, 6 bases. V was shortened by 6 bases and J by 0 bases, with 11 bases between the two germline ends. Per the germline V gene, CDR1 is LGHDT and CDR2 is YNNKEL (reference sequence). This CDR3 is built from 15 residues. CDR3 amino acids: CASSWAGSNTGELFF. CDR3 DNA: TGTGCCAGCAGTTGGGCGGGGTCGAACACCGGGGAGCTGTTTTTT.

The chain links TRBV14 to TRBJ2-1, with D unclear. The V and J ends lost 0 bases and 7 bases respectively, with 10 bases between them. There are 14 residues in the CDR3. Germline V lookup: CDR1 SGHDN, CDR2 FVKESK. The CDR3 loop reads CASSQDMAVNEQFF. The CDR3 DNA reads as TGTGCCAGCAGCCAAGATATGGCCGTGAATGAGCAGTTCTTC.

The chain combines TRBV7-3 with TRBJ1-5; TRBD1 is a possible D gene (6 bases). Trimming took off 1 base at V and 9 bases at J, with 10 bases between the two ends. Looked up from germline, CDR1 is SGHTA and CDR2 is FQGTGA. The CDR3 contains 13 residues. CDR3 in amino acids: CASSLNRDTPQHF. CDR3 DNA: TGTGCCAGCAGCTTAAATCGGGACACGCCCCAGCATTTT.

This clone was observed once. This chain uses TRBV5-6 with TRBJ1-1, with 8 bases fitting TRBD1. J was trimmed by 2 bases and V by 2 bases; bases with no gene match: 5. The CDR3 totals 15 residues. Germline CDR1 reads SGHDT; CDR2 reads YYEEEE. The CDR3 here is CASSFSDRANTEAFF. The CDR3, as DNA: TGTGCCAGCAGCTTCTCGGACAGGGCAAACACTGAAGCTTTCTTT.

The rearrangement joins TRBV27 to TRBJ2-7; maybe TRBD1 (6 bases). V was shortened by 5 bases and J by 7 bases, with 27 bases between the two germline ends. This CDR3 spans 17 amino acids. Germline-derived CDR1 and CDR2 are MNHEY and SMNVEV (reference sequence). CDR3 DNA sequence: TGTGCCAGCAGTGTCACGACAGGATCGACTTTAATTAAAGAGCAGTACTTC. It encodes CASSVTTGSTLIKEQYF.

The V and J genes are TRBV5-1 and TRBJ2-5, with TRBD2 as a possible D gene (7 bases). CDR1 is SGHRS and CDR2 is YFSETQ in the germline V gene. The ends were cut back, 1 base at V and 5 bases at J, with 18 bases in the middle. The CDR3 consists of 16 residues. CDR3 DNA sequence: TGCGCCAGCAGCTTGCGCCCCGTGAGGGGGGGGGAGACCCAGTACTTC. Encoded protein: CASSLRPVRGGETQYF.

The chain recombines TRBV10-1 with TRBJ1-5, with TRBD1 identical over 7 bases. Looked up from germline, CDR1 is WNHNN and CDR2 is SYGVQD (reference sequence). The CDR3 runs 13 residues. J gave up 2 bases and V 8 bases, and 3 bases lay outside the gene matches. The CDR3 sequence: CASAGQGNQPQHF. As DNA, the CDR3 is TGCGCCAGCGCCGGACAGGGCAATCAGCCCCAGCATTTT.

This sequence joins TRBV21-1 and TRBJ2-2; no check of the table's D call, TRBD1, against the DNA was made. TRBV21-1 is assigned pseudogene status. This CDR3 has 15 residues. The DNA of the CDR3 is TGTGCCAGCAGACCGGGACAGGGCAACACCGGGGAGCTGTTTTTT. This codes for CASRPGQGNTGELFF.

This clone appeared a single time. The chain has TRBV7-2 and TRBJ2-3; possibly TRBD2 for D (7 bases). Trimming cost V 2 bases and J 6 bases, with 21 bases left between them. In germline, CDR1 is SGHTA, CDR2 FQGNSA. This CDR3 comprises 17 residues. CDR3 region: CASSLRAGGGAGDTQYF. CDR3 in DNA: TGTGCCAGCAGCTTAAGGGCTGGCGGGGGCGCGGGGGATACGCAGTATTTT.

The chain carries TRBV5-1 and TRBJ2-3, with 7 bases aligning to TRBD1. The CDR3 totals 16 residues. Trimming at V came to 5 bases and at J to 4 bases, leaving 13 bases not matched to a gene. Looked up from germline, CDR1 is SGHRS and CDR2 is YFSETQ. The chain's CDR3 is CASRPRQGATSDTQYF. The DNA of the CDR3 is TGCGCCAGCAGACCACGACAGGGCGCGACCTCAGATACGCAGTATTTT.

The chain combines TRBV5-1 with TRBJ1-6, with a possible D match to TRBD1 (5 bases). V was shortened by 0 bases and J by 7 bases, with 11 bases between the two germline ends. Germline V gene data show CDR1 as SGHRS and CDR2 as YFSETQ. CDR3 length equals 15 residues. CDR3: CASSLAGEGNSPLHF. CDR3 nucleotides: TGCGCCAGCAGCTTGGCCGGGGAGGGGAATTCACCCCTCCACTTT.

The genes are TRBV7-9 and TRBJ1-2, with D uncertain. With 5 bases removed from V and 1 base from J, the gap between germline ends came to 17 bases. The CDR3 extends over 16 amino acids. CDR1 is SEHNR, CDR2 FQNEAQ, per germline (reference sequence). The CDR3: CASSPVNEGGNYGYTF. CDR3 sequence (DNA): TGTGCCAGCAGCCCTGTTAACGAGGGAGGTAACTATGGCTACACCTTC.

This chain connects TRBV2 to TRBJ2-1, with TRBD2 matching 14 bases. The CDR3 loop spans 17 amino acids. Looked up from germline, CDR1 is SNHLY and CDR2 is FYNNEI. V lost 8 bases and J lost 4; bases outside the gene matches: 10. The CDR3, as DNA: TGTGCCAGCCTTGAGACTAGCGGGGGGGCCGGGTACAATGAGCAGTTCTTC. This gives the protein CASLETSGGAGYNEQFF.

V is TRBV4-2 and J is TRBJ1-1; TRBD1 matches 10 bases. This CDR3 has 16 amino acids. The trim removed 0 bases at V and 10 bases at J, leaving 11 bases unmatched. Germline V gene lookup returns CDR1 LGHNA and CDR2 YNFKEQ. The CDR3 DNA reads as TGTGCCAGCAGCCAAGAGATTAGGGAGGGGACAGGGGCAGCTTTCTTT. Translating gives CASSQEIREGTGAAFF.

The table lists this clone with a few counts. CDR3 loop: CASSLSQGSTYEQYF. DNA for the CDR3: TGTGCCAGCAGCTTAAGCCAGGGAAGCACCTACGAGCAGTACTTC. The V and J genes are TRBV7-8 and TRBJ2-7; D may be TRBD1 (5 bases). Trimming cost V 2 bases and J 2 bases, with 13 bases left between them. The germline V gene encodes CDR1 SGHVS and CDR2 FQNEAQ. The CDR3 is 15 amino acids.

The chain joins TRBV30 to TRBJ1-1, with 7 bases fitting TRBD1. The CDR3 runs 13 residues. Germline V lookup: CDR1 GTSNPN, CDR2 SVGIG (reference sequence). With V trimmed by 7 bases and J by 0 bases, 5 bases remained unmatched. The CDR3 loop reads CALQGGMNTEAFF. The CDR3 DNA sequence: TGTGCCTTACAAGGGGGCATGAACACTGAAGCTTTCTTT.